The source of this TCR beta chain is a study of blood T cells in healthy people across ages. The overall study: The template switching approach captured approximately one barcoded beta molecule for every two T cells. Study outcomes and limitations: Among T cells, TCR beta diversity per million cells dropped roughly linearly as age rose. A strong correlation was found between TCR beta diversity and the percentage of naive T cells.

The germline CDR1 and CDR2 sequences are ENHRY and SYGVKD. The CDR3 is 13 amino acids. After removal of 11 bases from V and 7 bases from J, the junction contained 9 bases not matched to a gene. A second about 7 to 12 cycle PCR used barcoded and J-beta primers. TCRdb redid the calling of the 5' RACE reads with MiXCR, one entry per CDR3 protein. Of about 700,000 distinct CDR3 sequences listed, approximately 29% are singletons. Approximately 9.2 milliliters was the volume of peripheral blood drawn from each donor. The sample holds many counts of this clonotype. Its specificity is unknown. This receptor was obtained from a woman of 80 years or more in good health. This rearrangement joins TRBV10-3 to TRBJ1-2; 11 bases are a match to TRBD1. What was sequenced was blood. CDR3 loop: CALRTGGSGGYTF. The CDR3 DNA reads TGTGCCTTACGGACAGGGGGCTCGGGTGGCTACACCTTC.